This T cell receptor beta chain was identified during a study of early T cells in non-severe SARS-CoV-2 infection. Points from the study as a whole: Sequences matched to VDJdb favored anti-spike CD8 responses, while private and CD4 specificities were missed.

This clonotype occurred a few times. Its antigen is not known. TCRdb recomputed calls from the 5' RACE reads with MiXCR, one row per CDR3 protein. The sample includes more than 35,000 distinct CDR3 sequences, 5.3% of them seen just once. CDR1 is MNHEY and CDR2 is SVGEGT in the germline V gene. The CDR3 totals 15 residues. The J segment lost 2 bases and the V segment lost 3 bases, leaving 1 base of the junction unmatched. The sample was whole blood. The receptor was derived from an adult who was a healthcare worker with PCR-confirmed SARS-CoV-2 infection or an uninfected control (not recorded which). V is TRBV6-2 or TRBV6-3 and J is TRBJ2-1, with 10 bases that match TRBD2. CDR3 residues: CASSYLAGAYNEQFF. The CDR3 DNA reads TGTGCCAGCAGTTATCTAGCGGGGGCCTACAATGAGCAGTTCTTC.